These T cell receptor beta chains were read from a single sample in a study of control samples from healthy donors and cancer patients. Sequencing was performed with immunoSEQ multiplex PCR; in TCRdb, only in-frame clones are kept and a portion is missing. The data contain about 150,000 clones, more than 85% of them singletons. Material for sequencing was blood. These receptors came from a man between 45 and 60 years old in good health. The CDR3 runs from the conserved cysteine through the conserved F or W. The order of the fields is clone size, J gene, V gene, D gene, CDR3 DNA, CDR3 protein. The D gene is left open where the match is weak. Clone size is given for some rows only: seen once, a few or many times, or a class if the clone is expanded.

-	TRBJ2-7	TRBV5-4	TRBD2	TGTGCCAGCAGCGCTCAGGGAGGGTACGAGCAGTACTTC	CASSAQGGYEQYF
few	TRBJ2-7	TRBV5-3	-	TGTGCCAGAAGCGGGGGGATCCTAAATTCCTACGAGCAGTACTTC	CARSGGILNSYEQYF
-	TRBJ1-1	TRBV29-1	TRBD1	TGCAGCGTTAACAGGGGGCGGGACACTGAAGCTTTCTTT	CSVNRGRDTEAFF
-	TRBJ2-7	TRBV28	-	TGTGCCAGCAGTTTAGGAGTTAACTCCTACGAGCAGTACTTC	CASSLGVNSYEQYF
-	TRBJ2-7	TRBV5-1	TRBD1	TGCGCCAGCAGCTTTGGACAGGGAACCTACGAGCAGTACTTC	CASSFGQGTYEQYF
-	TRBJ2-6	TRBV15	-	TGTGCCACCAGCGCAGGGTACGGAGGGGCCAACGTCCTGACTTTC	CATSAGYGGANVLTF
-	TRBJ2-2	TRBV6-1	-	TGTGCCAGCAGTGAATTCATGGGAACCGGGGAGCTGTTTTTT	CASSEFMGTGELFF
once	TRBJ2-5	TRBV9	-	TGTGCCAGCAGCGATGGTGGGTTTTGGCGGGACCAAGAGACCCAGTACTTC	CASSDGGFWRDQETQYF
-	TRBJ1-5	TRBV12-3/TRBV12-4	TRBD1	TGTGCCAGCACCGACCATGGACAGGGGGCCCAGCATTTT	CASTDHGQGAQHF
-	TRBJ1-4	TRBV30	-	TGTGCCTGGACCTCCTTTGGGGCAGGCCAATTCGGTGAAAAACTGTTTTTT	CAWTSFGAGQFGEKLFF
once	TRBJ2-3	TRBV5-4	-	TGTGCCAGCAGCTTGACGGTAGGGTCAGATACGCAGTATTTT	CASSLTVGSDTQYF
once	TRBJ2-1	TRBV30	-	TGTGCCTGGAATGGTAGGGATGAGCAGTTCTTC	CAWNGRDEQFF
-	TRBJ2-3	TRBV5-1	TRBD1	TGCGCCAGCACACGGACAGGGAGCACAGATACGCAGTATTTT	CASTRTGSTDTQYF
-	TRBJ2-5	TRBV29-1	-	TGCAGCGTTGAAGAGAGTAGGGAGACCCAGTACTTC	CSVEESRETQYF
-	TRBJ2-1	TRBV9	-	TGTGCCAGCAGCGTAGGTTGGACCGAGCAGTTCTTC	CASSVGWTEQFF
-	TRBJ2-1	TRBV4-1	-	TGCGCCAGCAGCCGAGCGACAAGCTCCTACAATGAGCAGTTCTTC	CASSRATSSYNEQFF
-	TRBJ1-1	TRBV2	-	TGTGCCAGCTCTAAGTCAAACACTGAAGCTTTCTTT	CASSKSNTEAFF
-	TRBJ1-5	TRBV4-1	TRBD1	TGCGCCAGCAGCCCGGGACAGAATAGCAATCAGCCCCAGCATTTT	CASSPGQNSNQPQHF
-	TRBJ2-3	TRBV4-2	TRBD2	TGTGCCAGCAGCTCCCTAGCGGGTAGCACAGATACGCAGTATTTT	CASSSLAGSTDTQYF
-	TRBJ2-1	TRBV12-5	TRBD2	TGTGCTAGTGGTTTAGGACTAGCGGGACACAATGAGCAGTTCTTC	CASGLGLAGHNEQFF
-	TRBJ2-5	TRBV20-1	TRBD1	TGCAGTGCTACCCGGACAGGGGCCCAGTACTTC	CSATRTGAQYF
-	TRBJ1-2	TRBV6-4	-	TGTGCCAGCAGTGACATCGGGGTAGTCTCGACATGTAACTATGGCTACACCTTC	CASSDIGVVSTCNYGYTF
-	TRBJ2-2	TRBV25-1	TRBD2	TGTGCCAGCAGTGAATGGGGAGCGGGAAACGGGGAGCTGTTTTTT	CASSEWGAGNGELFF
once	TRBJ2-1	TRBV7-9	TRBD1	TGTGCCAGCAAGGGGGACAGGGGTAAGAATGAGCAGTTCTTC	CASKGDRGKNEQFF
-	TRBJ1-5	TRBV12-5	-	TGTGCTAGTGGTTTGTGGGGGAGCAATCAGCCCCAGCATTTT	CASGLWGSNQPQHF
-	TRBJ2-4	TRBV28	TRBD1	TGTGCCAGCAGTTGGGTGACAGGGGCCTCAAACATTCAGTACTTC	CASSWVTGASNIQYF
few	TRBJ1-5	TRBV2	-	TGTGCCAGCAGTGTTGGGGACGTCAATCAGCCCCAGCATTTT	CASSVGDVNQPQHF
-	TRBJ1-4	TRBV18	TRBD1	TGTGCCAGCTCACAAGGGACAGGGGGCGACGAAAAACTGTTTTTT	CASSQGTGGDEKLFF
once	TRBJ2-1	TRBV6-5	TRBD2	TGTGCCAGCAGTCCCCGACTAGCGGATGAGCAGTTCTTC	CASSPRLADEQFF
-	TRBJ2-1	TRBV11-2	TRBD2	TGTGCCAGCAGCCCCCCCGGGACTAGCCCGAGAGAGCAGTTCTTC	CASSPPGTSPREQFF
-	TRBJ1-6	TRBV6-4	TRBD1	TGTGCCAGCAGTGACTCGAAAAGATGGCCGGGACAGGGCTCATCACCCCTCCACTTT	CASSDSKRWPGQGSSPLHF
-	TRBJ2-1	TRBV6-5	TRBD2	TGTGCCAGCAGTTATGGCGGGAGAGGCGACAATGAGCAGTTCTTC	CASSYGGRGDNEQFF
-	TRBJ2-7	TRBV2	TRBD1	TGTGCCAGCAGTGATCGGACAGGGATCTCCTACGAGCAGTACTTC	CASSDRTGISYEQYF
-	TRBJ2-7	TRBV7-9	-	TGTGCCAGCATGAGAGGACGGGGACCTTCCTACGAGCAGTACTTC	CASMRGRGPSYEQYF
-	TRBJ1-2	TRBV28	TRBD1	TGTGCCAGCAGCCTCGACAGGGTTCGGGATGGCTACACCTTC	CASSLDRVRDGYTF
-	TRBJ2-1	TRBV5-1	TRBD1	TGCGCCAGCAGCTTATTAGGACAGGGGGCAGATGAGCAGTTCTTC	CASSLLGQGADEQFF
-	TRBJ1-2	TRBV18	TRBD1	TGTGCCAGCTCACAGGGACAGAGCAAAAACTATGGCTACACCTTC	CASSQGQSKNYGYTF
-	TRBJ1-1	TRBV5-4	-	TGTGCCAGCAGCTTGGGAGGGGCTCGGAGGATGAACACTGAAGCTTTCTTT	CASSLGGARRMNTEAFF
-	TRBJ2-7	TRBV3-1/TRBV3-2	TRBD1	TGTGCCAGCAGCCAAGATAGAGGGACAGGGTACGAGCAGTACTTC	CASSQDRGTGYEQYF
-	TRBJ2-5	TRBV12-5	TRBD1	TGTGCTAGTGCCCAACAGGGGATGGGCCAAGAGACCCAGTACTTC	CASAQQGMGQETQYF
-	TRBJ1-5	TRBV18	TRBD1	TGTGCCAGCTCACCCCTAGCTCCGGGACAGGGTCTCTCACCCCAGCATTTT	CASSPLAPGQGLSPQHF
-	TRBJ1-2	TRBV6-5	TRBD1	TGTGCCAGCAGTTACAGGGGGCGCGGCTATGGCTACACCTTC	CASSYRGRGYGYTF
-	TRBJ2-2	TRBV7-3	TRBD1	TGTGCCAGCAGCTTCCGACAGGGGCGGACCGGGGAGCTGTTTTTT	CASSFRQGRTGELFF
-	TRBJ1-1	TRBV6-5	-	TGTGCCAGCAGTTCCCTAACAGTGAACACTGAAGCTTTCTTT	CASSSLTVNTEAFF
medium-sized	TRBJ2-7	TRBV7-9	-	TGTGCCAGCAGCTCCAACTGGTCCGCGGACGAGCAGTACTTC	CASSSNWSADEQYF
-	TRBJ2-7	TRBV2	-	TGTGCCAGAGGGGGGCAGAGCTCCTACGAGCAGTACTTC	CARGGQSSYEQYF
-	TRBJ1-6	TRBV7-9	-	TGTGCCAGCAGCTTAGGACAGATGAATTCACCCCTCCACTTT	CASSLGQMNSPLHF
-	TRBJ2-5	TRBV4-1	TRBD2	TGCGCCAGCAGCCAAGGGACTAGCGGCCAAGAGACCCAGTACTTC	CASSQGTSGQETQYF
-	TRBJ2-3	TRBV29-1	-	TGCAGCGTTGAAGATCAGGGCTTACCGGCGACAGATACGCAGTATTTT	CSVEDQGLPATDTQYF
-	TRBJ1-1	TRBV7-9	-	TGTGCCAGCAGCCCAAGGGACGGTTCAATGAACACTGAAGCTTTCTTT	CASSPRDGSMNTEAFF
-	TRBJ2-3	TRBV6-1	-	TGTGCCAGCAGTGAATCGGGGTTTTCCACAGATACGCAGTATTTT	CASSESGFSTDTQYF